These 6 T cell receptor beta chains were all obtained from the same sample, sequenced in a study of blood T cell repertoires in COVID-19. Sequenced by immunoSEQ multiplex PCR; TCRdb stores in-frame clones only, minus some. The table lists around 86,000 clones, over 75% of them singletons. The specimen sequenced was peripheral blood. These receptors were obtained from a human donor in a cohort sampled during active COVID-19.

The table lists this clone with a few counts. This sequence joins TRBV4-3 and TRBJ1-1; 7 positions match TRBD1. Germline V gene sequence: CDR1 LGHNA, CDR2 YSLEER. The CDR3 runs 15 residues. V was pared by 3 bases and J by 3 bases, with 7 bases of the junction left unmatched. The CDR3 sequence is CASSHSQGIDTEAFF. DNA for the CDR3: TGCGCCAGCAGCCACTCACAGGGGATCGACACTGAAGCTTTCTTT.

This clone was counted once. This chain connects TRBV5-1 to TRBJ1-2; 9 bases are a match to TRBD1. The V gene's germline CDR1 is SGHRS and CDR2 YFSETQ. CDR3 size: 15 residues. J was trimmed by 3 bases and V by 0 bases; bases with no gene match: 3. CDR3 sequence reads: CASSLDGQGYYGYTF. The DNA for the CDR3 is TGCGCCAGCAGCTTGGACGGACAGGGGTACTATGGCTACACCTTC.

The chain uses TRBV3-1 (or the pseudogene TRBV3-2) and TRBJ1-6; 9 nucleotides align to TRBD1. Losses at the gene ends were 4 bases for V and 7 bases for J; bases not matched to a gene: 2. The CDR3 runs 14 residues. Germline V gene sequence: CDR1 LGHDT, CDR2 YNNKEL (reference sequence). CDR3 in DNA: TGTGCCAGCAGCCTGGGACAGGGAAATTCACCCCTCCACTTT. Residues: CASSLGQGNSPLHF.

This clone was observed a handful of times. The rearrangement joins TRBV28 to TRBJ2-7, with TRBD2 matching 11 bases. In germline, CDR1 is MDHEN, CDR2 SYDVKM. Trimming took 5 bases from V and 0 from J; bases not matched to a gene: 3. This CDR3 has 15 residues. DNA of the CDR3: TGTGCCAGCAGTCCCGGGACTAGCGGCTCCTACGAGCAGTACTTC. It yields the protein CASSPGTSGSYEQYF.

The chain couples TRBV5-1 to TRBJ2-1; D possibly corresponds to TRBD2 (5 bases). Trimming took off 1 base at V and 10 bases at J, with 9 bases between the two ends. The length of the CDR3 is 12 residues. CDR1 SGHRS and CDR2 YFSETQ come from the germline V gene. For the CDR3, the DNA is TGCGCCAGCAGCTTGTCTGCGGGCGAGCAGTTCTTC. As protein: CASSLSAGEQFF.

J is TRBJ2-1 and V is TRBV4-3, with D possibly being TRBD1 (6 bases). CDR3 length equals 14 residues. With 3 bases removed from V and 6 bases from J, the gap between germline ends came to 12 bases. The germline V gene has CDR1 LGHNA and CDR2 YSLEER. CDR3 in amino acids: CASSQVGRGNEQFF. The CDR3 DNA reads TGCGCCAGCAGCCAGGTCGGCAGGGGCAATGAGCAGTTCTTC.